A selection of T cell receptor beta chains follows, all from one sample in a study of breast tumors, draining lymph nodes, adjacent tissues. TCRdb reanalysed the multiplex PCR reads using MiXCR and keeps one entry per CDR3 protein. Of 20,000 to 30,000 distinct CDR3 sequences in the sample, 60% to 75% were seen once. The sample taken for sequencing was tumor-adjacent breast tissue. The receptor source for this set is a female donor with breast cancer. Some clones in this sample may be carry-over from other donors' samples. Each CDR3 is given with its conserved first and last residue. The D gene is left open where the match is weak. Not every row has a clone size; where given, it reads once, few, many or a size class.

CDR3nt: TGTGCCAGCAGTTACTCGATGTGGGAAAGCTACACCTTC; CDR3aa: CASSYSMWESYTF; j_gene: TRBJ1-2; d_gene: .; v_gene: TRBV6-5; abundance: medium-sized
CDR3nt: TGTGCCAGCAGCTCGAGGCGCGGGACTAGCACCGGGGAGCTGTTTTTT; CDR3aa: CASSSRRGTSTGELFF; j_gene: TRBJ2-2; d_gene: TRBD2; v_gene: TRBV7-2; abundance: .
CDR3nt: TGCGCCAGCAGCTTGGTGAGAGGGGGAGCAGATACGCAGTATTTT; CDR3aa: CASSLVRGGADTQYF; j_gene: TRBJ2-3; d_gene: .; v_gene: TRBV5-1; abundance: .
CDR3nt: TGCGCCAGCAGCCAAGAACCCGGCCGCAATCAGCCCCAGCATTTT; CDR3aa: CASSQEPGRNQPQHF; j_gene: TRBJ1-5; d_gene: .; v_gene: TRBV4-1; abundance: medium-sized
CDR3nt: TGTGCCTGGAGTGTAGGCAGGAAAAATTCACCCCTCCACTTT; CDR3aa: CAWSVGRKNSPLHF; j_gene: TRBJ1-6; d_gene: .; v_gene: TRBV30; abundance: .
CDR3nt: TGTGCCAGCAGTGAACAGGCTATCTCTGGAAACACCATATATTTT; CDR3aa: CASSEQAISGNTIYF; j_gene: TRBJ1-3; d_gene: .; v_gene: TRBV2; abundance: .
CDR3nt: TGTGCCAGCAGCCAAGATGAGGCGGGAGGGGTGATGGATGAGCAGTTCTTC; CDR3aa: CASSQDEAGGVMDEQFF; j_gene: TRBJ2-1; d_gene: TRBD2; v_gene: TRBV4-2; abundance: many
CDR3nt: TGCAGTGCTAGTACTGGACACAGTATCAACGAGCAGTACTTC; CDR3aa: CSASTGHSINEQYF; j_gene: TRBJ2-7; d_gene: .; v_gene: TRBV20-1; abundance: .
CDR3nt: TGTGCCACCAGTGATGCCGGGACTAGGAACTACGAGCAGTACTTC; CDR3aa: CATSDAGTRNYEQYF; j_gene: TRBJ2-7; d_gene: TRBD2; v_gene: TRBV24-1; abundance: .
CDR3nt: TGTGCCAGCAGTAGACTAGCGGGACGCCGAATTAGCTCCTACGAGCAGTACTTC; CDR3aa: CASSRLAGRRISSYEQYF; j_gene: TRBJ2-7; d_gene: TRBD2; v_gene: TRBV6-5; abundance: .
CDR3nt: TGCAGTGCTAGCGGGACTCCCCGGGCAGATACGCAGTATTTT; CDR3aa: CSASGTPRADTQYF; j_gene: TRBJ2-3; d_gene: .; v_gene: TRBV20-1; abundance: once
CDR3nt: TGTGCCAGCAGTTACCTCAGCGGGAGCTACTCTGGGGCCAACGTCCTGACTTTC; CDR3aa: CASSYLSGSYSGANVLTF; j_gene: TRBJ2-6; d_gene: TRBD2; v_gene: TRBV6-2/TRBV6-3; abundance: .